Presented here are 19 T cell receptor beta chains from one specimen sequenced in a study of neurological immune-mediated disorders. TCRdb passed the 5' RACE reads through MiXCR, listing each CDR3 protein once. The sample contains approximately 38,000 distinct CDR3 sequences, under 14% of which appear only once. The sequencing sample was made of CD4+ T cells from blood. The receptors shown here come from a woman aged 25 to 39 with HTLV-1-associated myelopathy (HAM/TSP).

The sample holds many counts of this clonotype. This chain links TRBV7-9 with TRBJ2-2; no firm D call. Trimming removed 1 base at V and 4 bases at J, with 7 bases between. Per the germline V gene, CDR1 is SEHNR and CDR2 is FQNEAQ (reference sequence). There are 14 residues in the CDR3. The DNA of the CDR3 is TGTGCCAGCAGCTTAGGGGTCGTCACCGGGGAGCTGTTTTTT. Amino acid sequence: CASSLGVVTGELFF.

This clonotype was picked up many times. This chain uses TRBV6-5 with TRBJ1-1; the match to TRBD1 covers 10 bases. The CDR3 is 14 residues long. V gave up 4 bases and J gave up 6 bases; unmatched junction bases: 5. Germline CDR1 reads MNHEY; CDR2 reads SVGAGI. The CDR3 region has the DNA TGTGCCAGCAGTTCTTGGGACAGGGGTTCTGAAGCTTTCTTT. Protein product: CASSSWDRGSEAFF.

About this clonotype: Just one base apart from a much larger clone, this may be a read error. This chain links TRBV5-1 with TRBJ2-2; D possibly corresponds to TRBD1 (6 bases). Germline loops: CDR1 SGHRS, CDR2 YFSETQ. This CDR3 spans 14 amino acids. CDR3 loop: CASSRQANTRELFF. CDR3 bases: TGCGCCAGCAGCAGACAGGCGAACACCAGGGAGCTGTTTTTT.

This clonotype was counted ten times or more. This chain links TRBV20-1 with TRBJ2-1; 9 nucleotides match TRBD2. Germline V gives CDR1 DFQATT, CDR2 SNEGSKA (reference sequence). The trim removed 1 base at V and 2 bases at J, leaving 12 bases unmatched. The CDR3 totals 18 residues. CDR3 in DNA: TGCAGTGCTAGAGTGCTGGCGGGGGGGCGCATCCCCTACAATGAGCAGTTCTTC. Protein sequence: CSARVLAGGRIPYNEQFF.

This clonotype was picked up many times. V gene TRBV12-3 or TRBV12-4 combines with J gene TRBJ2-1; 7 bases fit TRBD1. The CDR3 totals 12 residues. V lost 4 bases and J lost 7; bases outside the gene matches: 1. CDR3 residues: CASSSGGNEQFF. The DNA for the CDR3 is TGTGCCAGCAGTTCAGGGGGTAATGAGCAGTTCTTC.

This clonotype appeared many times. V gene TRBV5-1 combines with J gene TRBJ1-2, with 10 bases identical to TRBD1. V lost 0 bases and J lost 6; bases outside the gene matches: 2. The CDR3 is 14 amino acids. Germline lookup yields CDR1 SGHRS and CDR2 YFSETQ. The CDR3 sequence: CASSLVDRGHGYTF. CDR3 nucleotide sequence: TGCGCCAGCAGCTTGGTTGACAGGGGGCATGGCTACACCTTC.

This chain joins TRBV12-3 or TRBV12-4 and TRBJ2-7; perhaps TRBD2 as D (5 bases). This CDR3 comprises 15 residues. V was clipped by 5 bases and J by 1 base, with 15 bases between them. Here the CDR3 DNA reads TGTGCCAGCAGTATGGTGGCGGGTGTGTCCTACGAGCAGTACTTC. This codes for CASSMVAGVSYEQYF.

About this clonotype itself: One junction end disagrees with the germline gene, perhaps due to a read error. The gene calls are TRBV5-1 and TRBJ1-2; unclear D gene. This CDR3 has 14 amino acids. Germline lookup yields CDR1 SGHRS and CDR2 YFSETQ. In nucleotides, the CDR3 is TGCGCCAGTCATCGTCCGGGGAGATACTATGGCCACACCTTC. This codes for CASHRPGRYYGHTF.

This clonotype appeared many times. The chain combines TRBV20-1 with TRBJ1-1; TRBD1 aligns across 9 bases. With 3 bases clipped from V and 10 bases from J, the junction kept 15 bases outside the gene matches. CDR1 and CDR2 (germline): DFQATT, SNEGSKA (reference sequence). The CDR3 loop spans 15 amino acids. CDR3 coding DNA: TGCAGTGCTAGGGCCCTGGACAAACAGGGGGCCGGAGCTTTCTTT. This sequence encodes CSARALDKQGAGAFF.

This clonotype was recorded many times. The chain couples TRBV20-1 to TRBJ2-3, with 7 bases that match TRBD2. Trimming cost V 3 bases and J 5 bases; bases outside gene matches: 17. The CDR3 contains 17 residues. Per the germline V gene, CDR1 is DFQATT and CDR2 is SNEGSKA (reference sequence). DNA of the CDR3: TGCAGTGCTAGTTCTCCTCAGCGGGGTTATGGGGGAGATACGCAGTATTTT. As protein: CSASSPQRGYGGDTQYF.

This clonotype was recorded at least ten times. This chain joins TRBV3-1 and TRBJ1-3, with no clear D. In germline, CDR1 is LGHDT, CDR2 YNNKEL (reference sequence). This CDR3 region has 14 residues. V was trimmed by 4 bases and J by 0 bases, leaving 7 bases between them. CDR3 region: CASSPSYSGNTIYF. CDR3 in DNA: TGTGCCAGCAGCCCGTCCTACTCTGGAAACACCATATATTTT.

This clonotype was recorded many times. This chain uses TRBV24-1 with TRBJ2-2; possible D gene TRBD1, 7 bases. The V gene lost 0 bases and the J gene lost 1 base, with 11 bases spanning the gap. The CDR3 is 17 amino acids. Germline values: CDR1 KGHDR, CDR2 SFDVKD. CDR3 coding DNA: TGTGCCACCAGTGATTTGTATCAGGGGGGGAACACCGGGGAGCTGTTTTTT. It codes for CATSDLYQGGNTGELFF.

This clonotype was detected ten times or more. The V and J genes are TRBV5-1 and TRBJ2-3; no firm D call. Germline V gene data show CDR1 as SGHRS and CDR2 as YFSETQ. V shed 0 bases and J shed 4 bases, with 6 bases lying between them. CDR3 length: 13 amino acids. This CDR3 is CASSLDRADTQYF. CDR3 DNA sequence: TGCGCCAGCAGCTTGGACAGAGCAGATACGCAGTATTTT.

Here the CDR3 DNA reads TGTGCCAGCAGCTTGGCAGCGCCCCGGGAGCTGTTTTTT. It specifies CASSLAAPRELFF. This rearrangement joins TRBV7-6 to TRBJ2-2; D is uncertain. CDR3 length equals 13 residues. CDR1 SGHVS and CDR2 FNYEAQ come from the germline V gene. The V end was cut by 3 bases, the J end by 9 bases, with 11 bases between.

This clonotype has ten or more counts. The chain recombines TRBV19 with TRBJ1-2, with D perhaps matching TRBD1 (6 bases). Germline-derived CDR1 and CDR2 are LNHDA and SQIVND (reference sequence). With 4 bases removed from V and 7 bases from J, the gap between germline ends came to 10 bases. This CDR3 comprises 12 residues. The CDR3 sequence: CASSRNRAGYTF. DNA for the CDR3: TGTGCCAGTAGTAGGAACAGGGCTGGCTACACCTTC. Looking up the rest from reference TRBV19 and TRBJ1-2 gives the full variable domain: DGGITQSPKYLFRKEGQNVTLSCEQNLNHDAMYWYRQDPGQGLRLIYYSQIVNDFQKGDIAEGYSVSREKKESFPLTVTSAQKNPTAFYLCASSRNRAGYTFGSGTRLTVV.

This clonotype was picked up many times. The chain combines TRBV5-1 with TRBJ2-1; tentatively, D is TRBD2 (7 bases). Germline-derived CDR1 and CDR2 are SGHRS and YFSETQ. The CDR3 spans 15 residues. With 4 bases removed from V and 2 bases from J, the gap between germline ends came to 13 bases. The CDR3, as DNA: TGCGCCAGCAGCGGGAGGGGGTCAACCTACAATGAGCAGTTCTTC. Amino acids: CASSGRGSTYNEQFF.

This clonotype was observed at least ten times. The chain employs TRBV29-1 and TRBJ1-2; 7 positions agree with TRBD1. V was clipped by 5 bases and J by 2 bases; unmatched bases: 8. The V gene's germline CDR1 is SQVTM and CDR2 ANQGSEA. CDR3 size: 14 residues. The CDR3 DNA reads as TGCAGCGTTTTGACACGGGACAGCAACTATGGCTACACCTTC. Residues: CSVLTRDSNYGYTF.

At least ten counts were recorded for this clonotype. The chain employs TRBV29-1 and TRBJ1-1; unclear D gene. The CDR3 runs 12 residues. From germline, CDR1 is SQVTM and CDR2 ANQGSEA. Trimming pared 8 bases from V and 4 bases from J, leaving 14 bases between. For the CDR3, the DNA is TGCAGCTTCAGTGGGGTGACCACTGAAGCTTTCTTT. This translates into CSFSGVTTEAFF.

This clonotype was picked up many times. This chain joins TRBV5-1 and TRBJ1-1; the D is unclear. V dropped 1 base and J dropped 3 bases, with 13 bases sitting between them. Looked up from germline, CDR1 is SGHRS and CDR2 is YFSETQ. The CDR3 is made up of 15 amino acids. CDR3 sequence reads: CASSLSPNRDTEAFF. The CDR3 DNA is TGCGCCAGCAGCTTGTCGCCGAACCGGGACACTGAAGCTTTCTTT.